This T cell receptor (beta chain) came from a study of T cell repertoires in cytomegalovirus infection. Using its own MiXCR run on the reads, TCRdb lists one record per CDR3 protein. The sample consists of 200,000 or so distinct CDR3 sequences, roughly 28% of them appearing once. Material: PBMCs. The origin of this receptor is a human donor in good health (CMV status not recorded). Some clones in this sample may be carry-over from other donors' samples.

The DNA for the CDR3 is TGTGCCAGCAGCCCCTCAGCCAGAGCCACTGAAGCTTTCTTT. This gives the protein CASSPSARATEAFF. The chain is built from TRBV7-2 and TRBJ1-1; no clear D gene. Germline lookup yields CDR1 SGHTA and CDR2 FQGNSA. Trimming left V 5 bases short and J 4 bases short, with 14 bases between. CDR3 length equals 14 residues.